This TCR beta chain was obtained from a study of early T cells in non-severe SARS-CoV-2 infection. Findings of the study overall: VDJdb matching skewed toward anti-spike CD8 responses, missing private and CD4 specificities.

V lost 6 bases and J lost 7, with 12 bases in between. Germline assignment: CDR1 SEHNR and CDR2 FQNEAQ (reference sequence). The CDR3 has 13 amino acids. This clonotype was detected many times. Its antigen remains unknown. Individual cDNA molecules received unique molecular identifiers. One entry per CDR3 protein results from TCRdb running MiXCR on the 5' RACE reads. The sample records over 50,000 distinct CDR3 sequences, about 9.9% being singletons. Sequencing was carried out using whole blood. The sequence was obtained from an adult who was a healthcare worker with PCR-confirmed SARS-CoV-2 infection or an uninfected control (not recorded which). V usage is TRBV7-9 and J usage is TRBJ2-2, with D maybe TRBD1 (6 bases). The CDR3 here is CASRPGQHGELFF. In DNA, the CDR3 is TGTGCCAGCAGACCAGGACAGCACGGGGAGCTGTTTTTT.